The rows below give T cell receptor beta chains drawn from one sample of a study of blood T cell repertoires in COVID-19. Using immunoSEQ multiplex PCR, the repertoire was profiled, and TCRdb retains in-frame clones only, with some absent. The sample lists around 270,000 clones, 75% to 95% seen once, with under 3% in the top ten. Material: peripheral blood. Every receptor here comes from a person aged 18 to 35 with COVID-19, enrolled during active disease. Both conserved end residues are part of each CDR3. Fields, in order: D gene, clone size, V gene, J gene, CDR3 protein, CDR3 DNA. D genes are given only for firm matches. The size field is filled for only some rows; it gives once, few, many or a size class.

D: NA
size: NA
V: TRBV24-1
J: TRBJ2-1
CDR3: CATSDFALAESSYNEQFF
DNA: TGTGCCACCAGTGACTTTGCACTAGCTGAAAGCTCCTACAATGAGCAGTTCTTC

D: TRBD2
size: NA
V: TRBV24-1
J: TRBJ2-1
CDR3: CATSSPRLADNEQFF
DNA: TGTGCCACCAGTTCCCCCCGGCTAGCGGACAATGAGCAGTTCTTC

D: NA
size: NA
V: TRBV27
J: TRBJ2-7
CDR3: CASSYSGPSYEQYF
DNA: TGTGCCAGCAGTTATAGCGGACCCTCCTACGAGCAGTACTTC

D: NA
size: NA
V: TRBV4-3
J: TRBJ1-4
CDR3: CASSQDTGGYEKLFF
DNA: TGCGCCAGCAGCCAAGACACCGGGGGGTATGAAAAACTGTTTTTT

D: NA
size: NA
V: TRBV6-5
J: TRBJ2-1
CDR3: CASSPSSYNEQFF
DNA: TGTGCCAGCAGTCCTAGCTCCTACAATGAGCAGTTCTTC

D: NA
size: NA
V: TRBV6-5
J: TRBJ1-1
CDR3: CASSYDQGRGTEAFF
DNA: TGTGCCAGCAGTTATGACCAGGGAAGGGGTACTGAAGCTTTCTTT

D: NA
size: NA
V: TRBV29-1
J: TRBJ1-2
CDR3: CSVGSGSQGGYGYTF
DNA: TGCAGCGTCGGATCCGGGTCTCAGGGTGGCTATGGCTACACCTTC

D: TRBD1
size: NA
V: TRBV27
J: TRBJ2-4
CDR3: CASSPRTGYGNIQYF
DNA: TGTGCCAGCAGTCCCCGGACAGGGTACGGAAACATTCAGTACTTC

D: TRBD1
size: NA
V: TRBV19
J: TRBJ2-7
CDR3: CASRLRTGESSYEQYF
DNA: TGTGCCAGTAGACTCCGGACAGGGGAAAGCTCCTACGAGCAGTACTTC

D: NA
size: NA
V: TRBV9
J: TRBJ2-3
CDR3: CASSVSAVPDTQYF
DNA: TGTGCCAGCAGCGTATCAGCGGTACCAGATACGCAGTATTTT

D: NA
size: NA
V: TRBV29-1
J: TRBJ1-6
CDR3: CSVSDDSLNSPLHF
DNA: TGCAGCGTTTCCGACGACAGCCTTAATTCACCCCTCCACTTT

D: NA
size: NA
V: TRBV14
J: TRBJ2-2
CDR3: CASSQVSSSTGELFF
DNA: TGTGCCAGCAGCCAAGTGTCTAGCAGCACCGGGGAGCTGTTTTTT

D: TRBD2
size: NA
V: TRBV12-3/TRBV12-4
J: TRBJ2-7
CDR3: CASTISGKYEQYF
DNA: TGTGCCAGCACAATTAGCGGGAAGTACGAGCAGTACTTC

D: NA
size: NA
V: TRBV7-8
J: TRBJ2-1
CDR3: CASSFSAYNSYNEQFF
DNA: TGTGCCAGCAGCTTCAGCGCCTACAACTCCTACAATGAGCAGTTCTTC

D: TRBD1
size: NA
V: TRBV6-5
J: TRBJ1-5
CDR3: CASRGGTGRNQPQHF
DNA: TGTGCCAGCAGGGGTGGGACAGGTCGGAATCAGCCCCAGCATTTT

D: TRBD1
size: NA
V: TRBV7-2
J: TRBJ1-1
CDR3: CASSSPGTGVFSVEAFF
DNA: TGTGCCAGCAGCTCCCCCGGGACAGGGGTCTTCTCCGTTGAAGCTTTCTTT

D: TRBD2
size: few
V: TRBV5-4
J: TRBJ2-7
CDR3: CASSPQSGASYEQYF
DNA: TGTGCCAGCAGCCCCCAAAGCGGGGCCTCCTACGAGCAGTACTTC

D: TRBD2
size: NA
V: TRBV27
J: TRBJ2-5
CDR3: CASSSPGGVEETQYF
DNA: TGTGCCAGCAGTTCTCCGGGAGGAGTGGAAGAGACCCAGTACTTC